This T cell receptor (beta chain) originates from a study of PD-1 blockade in classical Hodgkin lymphoma. Some clones are missing from TCRdb's copy, which holds only in-frame ones; the method was immunoSEQ multiplex PCR. The table includes roughly 22,000 clones, 68% detected once. Every single patient, without exception, relapsed after autologous stem cell transplantation, and brentuximab vedotin exposure varied. This CDR3 has 15 residues. Per germline, CDR1 SGHRS and CDR2 YFSETQ. V was pared by 0 bases and J by 4 bases, with 11 bases between. The source of this sequence is a human donor with classical Hodgkin lymphoma. The chain joins TRBV5-1 to TRBJ2-1; D is perhaps TRBD2 (5 bases). The sample here was peripheral blood mononuclear cells (PBMCs), taken at baseline. The CDR3 bases are TGCGCCAGCAGCTTGGCGGGATGGGAATACAATGAGCAGTTCTTC. This codes for CASSLAGWEYNEQFF.